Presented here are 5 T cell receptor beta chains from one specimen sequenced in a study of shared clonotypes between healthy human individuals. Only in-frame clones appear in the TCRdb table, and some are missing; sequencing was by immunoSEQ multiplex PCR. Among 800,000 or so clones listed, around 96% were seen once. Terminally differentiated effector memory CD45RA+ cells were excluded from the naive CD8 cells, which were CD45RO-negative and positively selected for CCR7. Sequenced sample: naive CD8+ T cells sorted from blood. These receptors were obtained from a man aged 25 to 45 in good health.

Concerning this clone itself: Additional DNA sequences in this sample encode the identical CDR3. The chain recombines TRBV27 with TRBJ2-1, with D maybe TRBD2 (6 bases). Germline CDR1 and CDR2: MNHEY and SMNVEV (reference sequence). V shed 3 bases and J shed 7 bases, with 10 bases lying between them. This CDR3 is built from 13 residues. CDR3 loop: CASSLGRLNEQFF. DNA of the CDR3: TGTGCCAGCAGTTTGGGGAGGTTGAATGAGCAGTTCTTC.

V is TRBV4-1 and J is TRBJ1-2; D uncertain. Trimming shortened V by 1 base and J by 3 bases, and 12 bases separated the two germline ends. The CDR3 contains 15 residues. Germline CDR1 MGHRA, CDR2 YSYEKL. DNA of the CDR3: TGCGCCAGCAGCCAAGGGTCGGGGAGCGACTATGGCTACACCTTC. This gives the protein CASSQGSGSDYGYTF.

The CDR3 loop is CASSYSGGATNEKLFF. For the CDR3, the DNA is TGTGCCAGCAGTTACAGTGGGGGAGCAACTAATGAAAAACTGTTTTTT. The chain combines TRBV6-6 with TRBJ1-4; the D gene is possibly TRBD1 (5 bases). The CDR3 consists of 16 residues. Germline values: CDR1 MNHNY, CDR2 SVGAGI (reference sequence). V shed 2 bases and J shed 0 bases, with 10 bases lying between them.

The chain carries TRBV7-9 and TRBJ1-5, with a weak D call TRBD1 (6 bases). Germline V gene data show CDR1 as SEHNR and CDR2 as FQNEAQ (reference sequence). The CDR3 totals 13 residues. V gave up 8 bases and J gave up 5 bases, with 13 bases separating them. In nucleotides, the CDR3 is TGTGCCAGCCACGACCGGGGGCATCAGCCCCAGCATTTT. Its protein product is CASHDRGHQPQHF.

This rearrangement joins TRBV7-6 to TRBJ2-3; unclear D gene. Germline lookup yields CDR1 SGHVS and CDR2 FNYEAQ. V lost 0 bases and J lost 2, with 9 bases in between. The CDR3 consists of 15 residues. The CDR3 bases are TGTGCCAGCAGCTTAGCCCCGGATCCCACAGATACGCAGTATTTT. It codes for CASSLAPDPTDTQYF.